Given below is one T cell receptor beta chain in context. The antigen is undetermined. The table came from immunoSEQ multiplex PCR; TCRdb's copy has only in-frame clones and leaves some out. Of tens of thousands of clones in the sample, roughly 94% were seen once. This entry is derived from a study of cytomegalovirus exposure and HLA in healthy donors. Study-wide findings and caveats: The study flagged roughly 150 TCR beta chains as cytomegalovirus-associated. Researchers reported that three CMV-associated chains were confirmed in vitro as CMV antigen-specific.

The approximately 120-subject validation cohort, separate from the approximately 630-subject first cohort, included the donors. The germline V gene has CDR1 KGHSH and CDR2 LQKENI. J was trimmed by 5 bases and V by 6 bases; bases with no gene match: 5. The CDR3 has 14 residues. This rearrangement joins TRBV18 to TRBJ2-3, with TRBD2 matching 10 bases. The origin of this receptor is a woman younger than 30 in good health and CMV-seropositive. Source material: PBMCs. The CDR3 region is CASSVERGGDTQYF. CDR3 bases: TGTGCCAGCTCGGTGGAGCGGGGGGGAGATACGCAGTATTTT. Drawing the rest from reference TRBV18 and TRBJ2-3, the complete variable domain is NAGVMQNPRHLVRRRGQEARLRCSPMKGHSHVYWYRQLPEEGLKFMVYLQKENIIDESGMPKERFSAEFPKEGPSILRIQQVVRGDSAAYFCASSVERGGDTQYFGPGTRLTVL.